The present T cell receptor beta chain was sequenced within a study of T cells in Graves' hyperthyroidism and ophthalmopathy. The overall study: Before treatment of any kind, peripheral blood was taken at initial diagnosis. General observations from the study: Blood samples included most of the expanded thyroid clonotypes exceeding 0.001.

Researchers took RNA transcripts and amplified the TCR beta CDR3 regions from them. HTBI primers were the set used in a first-round RT-PCR of the TCR CDR3. One entry per CDR3 protein, called by TCRdb with MiXCR from the multiplex PCR reads. The table has nearly 600,000 distinct CDR3 sequences, approximately 15% seen once; the top ten hold around 7%. The V gene's germline CDR1 is MGHRA and CDR2 YSYEKL. V dropped 4 bases and J dropped 0 bases, with 16 bases sitting between them. CDR3 length: 17 amino acids. This clonotype was seen more than once but under ten times. The antigen is not known. A patient was excluded if there was uncontrolled infection, other autoimmune disease, pregnancy or lactation. Clinical symptoms, serum thyroxine and TRAb, thyroid ultrasound and orbital computed tomography together formed the diagnostic basis.

Sequences were obtained from blood. The rearrangement joins TRBV4-1 to TRBJ2-1; a weak D match, TRBD2 (6 bases). The origin of this receptor is a woman aged 18 to 35 with Graves' ophthalmopathy. The CDR3 loop reads CASSLSGGMSSYNEQFF. In DNA, the CDR3 is TGCGCCAGCAGCCTATCTGGGGGGATGAGCTCCTACAATGAGCAGTTCTTC.